This T cell receptor (beta chain) is drawn from a study of cytomegalovirus exposure and HLA in healthy donors. Study-level points and caveats: Sequences of the TCR beta chain were said to predict the HLA-A and HLA-B alleles of most subjects accurately.

The CDR3 is 13 residues long. The germline gives CDR1 ENHRY, CDR2 SYGVKD. Between the trimmed V and J ends, which lost 4 bases and 4 bases, there was a span of 9 bases. Both 60 Vbeta primers and 13 Jbeta primers went into the PCR. Assay used: immunoSEQ multiplex PCR; TCRdb lists only in-frame clones, some missing. The data contain 65,000 to 85,000 clones, around 79% of them singletons. Note on this clone: Its antigen is unidentified.

The sequence derives from a woman between 35 and 50 years old in good health and CMV-seropositive. Sequencing input: PBMCs. V is TRBV10-3 and J is TRBJ2-3; D uncertain. This chain's CDR3 is CAISGLGSDTQYF. As DNA, the CDR3 is TGTGCCATCAGTGGACTCGGGTCAGATACGCAGTATTTT.